This TCR beta chain was sequenced in a study of tumor and adjacent non-tumor tissue in lung cancer. Study-level information: There were approximately twelve adenocarcinoma, 2 squamous cell carcinoma and 1 small cell lung cancer cases.

TCRbeta libraries were built with three rounds of nested PCR, modified from ARM-PCR. In TCRdb, the multiplex PCR reads were re-called with MiXCR into one record per CDR3 protein. The table shows over 60,000 distinct CDR3 sequences, with around 85% occurring only once. This clonotype was counted many times. A junction end diverges from the germline sequence, so it may reflect a read error. No cell sorting was done before RNA was extracted from the tissue. Sequencing was carried out using lung tumor tissue. The TCR comes from a woman in her 50s with non-small cell lung cancer.

The CDR3 bases are TGTGCCAGCAGCTTCTCGGGCGGACCTGAGCTTTTC. This gives the protein CASSFSGGPELF. The chain joins TRBV7-9 to TRBJ2-7; D gene ambiguous. Germline V gene lookup returns CDR1 SEHNR and CDR2 FQNEAQ (reference sequence). This CDR3 has 12 residues.